A selection of T cell receptor beta chains follows, all from one sample in a study of blood T cell repertoires in COVID-19. Profiled with immunoSEQ multiplex PCR; TCRdb holds only in-frame clones, not every one. The table has a few hundred thousand clones, 70% to 90% seen once; the top ten hold about 10%. Sequenced: peripheral blood. The origin of the receptors is a woman younger than 45 with COVID-19, enrolled during active disease. Each CDR3 is given without its conserved first and last residue. The D gene is left open where the match is weak. Clone size is stated in some rows and not others, as once, few, many or a class when expanded.

v_call d_call clone_size cdr3_aa
TRBV10-2 NA NA ASSPVSYEQY
TRBV5-8 TRBD1 NA ASRDRGGTYEQY
TRBV6-5 NA NA ASSTGSYSGNTIY
TRBV18 TRBD2 NA ASSPPTSGGTDTQY
TRBV5-4 TRBD1 NA ASSTDRWEEKLF
TRBV27 NA NA ASSHGRASEQY
TRBV2 TRBD2 NA ASIDFGLASSTDTQY
TRBV2 TRBD2 NA ASRAGLAGAYEQY
TRBV24-1 TRBD2 NA ATSDYPVTSGTYNEQF
TRBV15 TRBD1 once ATSSQGQGSWNEQY
TRBV7-9 NA once ASLSQGGTEAF
TRBV28 TRBD2 NA ASSVRRLAGGPWAGELF
TRBV4-1 NA NA ASSQGRQANTGELF
TRBV5-1 NA NA ASSLDRGEQF
TRBV7-9 NA few ASSSDIFTGELF
TRBV6-2/TRBV6-3 NA once ASSYGATYEQY
TRBV28 TRBD1 NA ASNSPRSGGYEQY
TRBV19 TRBD2 NA ANRGTSGRGYSGTDTQY
TRBV12-3/TRBV12-4 TRBD2 NA ASSLTAGNTQY
TRBV5-1 TRBD2 NA ASSLGSAGAPYEQY